This TCR beta chain was observed in a study of regulatory T cells in long-lasting Graves disease. The sample's time point: newly diagnosed GD, antithyroid drugs for less than 3 months. Preparation of the TCR library used RNA extracted from PBMCs. Construction of the TCR beta libraries employed iRepertoire HTBI primers in conjunction with Arm-PCR of CDR3 regions. TCRdb called the multiplex PCR reads again in MiXCR, with one record for every CDR3 protein. The sample comprises 350,000 to 400,000 distinct CDR3 sequences, roughly a sixth of which are singletons, and about 24% rests with the top ten. Remarks on this clonotype: Its antigen is currently unknown.

Trimming pared 5 bases from V and 0 bases from J, leaving 5 bases between. There are 12 residues in the CDR3. The germline gives CDR1 SGHRS, CDR2 YFSETQ. Study conclusions and caveats: Favored gene segments in persistent disease were TRBV28, TRBJ1-2 and TRBJ2-5. Limited sample numbers may have lowered accuracy.

The chain is built from TRBV5-1 and TRBJ1-1; D not certain. The sample was peripheral blood mononuclear cells (PBMCs), taken at new diagnosis, from a patient treated with antithyroid drugs. The clonotype was recovered from a female donor with Graves disease. The CDR3 nucleotides are TGCGCCAGCAGGGCTCTGAACACTGAAGCTTTCTTT. Its translation is CASRALNTEAFF.